This T cell receptor beta chain emerged from a study of blood T cells in healthy people across ages. The overall study: Every two T cells gave about one barcoded beta molecule via template switching.

Primers used in a second PCR of roughly 7 to 12 cycles were a sample-barcoded 5' primer and a J-beta primer mix. TCRdb re-derived calls from the 5' RACE reads in MiXCR, one entry per CDR3 protein. The sample consists of approximately 2,000,000 distinct CDR3 sequences, approximately 39% of them appearing once. CDR1 and CDR2 (germline): SGHDN, FVKESK. The CDR3 spans 17 residues. The V gene end was trimmed by 0 bases and the J gene end by 4 bases; junction bases not matched to a gene: 6. This receptor was taken from a human donor in good health. The sample taken for sequencing was blood. The chain links TRBV14 to TRBJ2-1; 10 bases match TRBD1. As DNA, the CDR3 is TGTGCCAGCAGCCAAGATATCGGGGACAGGGGTTACAATGAGCAGTTCTTC. It is translated as CASSQDIGDRGYNEQFF.